The rows below give T cell receptor beta chains drawn from one sample of a study of control samples from healthy donors and cancer patients. Only in-frame clones appear in the TCRdb table, and some are missing; sequencing was by immunoSEQ multiplex PCR. Here the sample spans around 120,000 clones, roughly nine tenths being singletons. Sequencing was done on a sample of PBMCs. The receptors were sampled from a woman between 50 and 59 years old with colorectal cancer. The CDR3 runs from the conserved cysteine through the conserved F or W. Fields, in order: J gene, D gene, clone size, V gene, CDR3 DNA, CDR3 protein. The D gene is left open where the match is weak. A row's size may be missing; if present it is once, few, many or a size class.

>TRBJ1-4|.|.|TRBV29-1
TGCAGCGTCCTAACAGACAGATCTAATGAAAAACTGTTTTTT
CSVLTDRSNEKLFF
>TRBJ2-1|TRBD1|.|TRBV5-5
TGTGCCAGCAGTACAGGGGACGAGCAGTTCTTC
CASSTGDEQFF
>TRBJ1-3|.|once|TRBV5-4
TGTGCCAGCAGCTTTGGGGCAGCGCGCGTCGGAAACACCATATATTTT
CASSFGAARVGNTIYF
>TRBJ1-1|TRBD1|.|TRBV30
TGTGCCTGGAGCGAGCAGGGGGGTACTGAAGCTTTCTTT
CAWSEQGGTEAFF
>TRBJ1-1|.|.|TRBV10-1
TGCGCCAGCAGTCCATCGACTCTACGGCCTGAAGCTTTCTTT
CASSPSTLRPEAFF
>TRBJ2-7|.|.|TRBV10-3
TGTGCCGCACATGAGGGACAATCCTACGAGCAGTACTTC
CAAHEGQSYEQYF
>TRBJ2-2|TRBD1|.|TRBV3-1/TRBV3-2
TGTGCCAGCAGCCAATTAGGGACAGGGAGGTCCGGGGAGCTGTTTTTT
CASSQLGTGRSGELFF
>TRBJ1-4|TRBD1|.|TRBV5-1
TGCGCCAGCAGCGACCGGGACAGCGTCCTCGCAACTAATGAAAAACTGTTTTTT
CASSDRDSVLATNEKLFF
>TRBJ1-5|.|.|TRBV27
TGTGCCAGCAGTCCCATCGGGACACCGAGGGGACAGCCCCAGCATTTT
CASSPIGTPRGQPQHF
>TRBJ2-1|TRBD2|few|TRBV2
TGTGCCAGCAGTGTCGGGAGGGTAGCGGGAGGGAATGAGCAGTTCTTC
CASSVGRVAGGNEQFF
>TRBJ1-1|.|few|TRBV5-4
TGTGCCAGCAGCCCGGGTCGAGGCGTCACTGAAGCTTTCTTT
CASSPGRGVTEAFF
>TRBJ1-2|TRBD1|few|TRBV19
TGTGCCAGTCTAACGACAGGGACGAACTATGGCTACACCTTC
CASLTTGTNYGYTF
>TRBJ1-6|TRBD1|once|TRBV3-1/TRBV3-2
TGTGCCAGCAGCCAACCGGGACAGGGCTATAATTCACCCCTCCACTTT
CASSQPGQGYNSPLHF
>TRBJ1-1|TRBD1|.|TRBV28
TGTGCCAGCAGTTCTCGACAGGGGCTTATGAACACTGAAGCTTTCTTT
CASSSRQGLMNTEAFF
>TRBJ1-1|.|.|TRBV7-9
TGTGCCAGCAGCTTGCGGGGAATGAACACTGAAGCTTTCTTT
CASSLRGMNTEAFF
>TRBJ1-2|TRBD1|.|TRBV30
TGTGCCTGGAGCTCCGGGACAGGGGTACCCTATGGCTACACCTTC
CAWSSGTGVPYGYTF
>TRBJ1-1|.|.|TRBV28
TGTGCCAGCAGTGGCGTGAACACTGAAGCTTTCTTT
CASSGVNTEAFF
>TRBJ1-2|.|.|TRBV2
TGTGCCAGCAGACAGGGTGGCTATGGCTACACCTTC
CASRQGGYGYTF
>TRBJ1-5|.|.|TRBV6-6
TGTGCCAGCAGTGTCGGGGAACGCACCCAGCCCCAGCATTTT
CASSVGERTQPQHF
>TRBJ2-3|TRBD1|.|TRBV5-5
TGTGCCAGCAGCATACCCGGGACAGGGGGCACAGATACGCAGTATTTT
CASSIPGTGGTDTQYF
>TRBJ2-1|TRBD2|.|TRBV5-4
TGTGCCAGCAGCTCGAACGGGGGGGCCGTGGAGCAGTTCTTC
CASSSNGGAVEQFF
>TRBJ1-2|TRBD1|.|TRBV30
TGTGCCTGGAACTACCAGATGGGGACAGCCCCTAACTATGGCTACACCTTC
CAWNYQMGTAPNYGYTF
>TRBJ1-2|.|.|TRBV30
TGTGCCTGGTCCGGGACGGGCTATGGCTACACCTTC
CAWSGTGYGYTF
>TRBJ1-6|.|.|TRBV27
TGTGCCAGCAGTCCCGCCGTGGGGCGATATTCACCCCTCCACTTT
CASSPAVGRYSPLHF
>TRBJ2-5|.|.|TRBV7-3
TGTGCCAGCAGCTTACAGGCAGAAGAGACCCAGTACTTC
CASSLQAEETQYF
>TRBJ1-3|.|once|TRBV9
TGTGCCAGCAGCGTCGGGGTCTCTGGAAACACCATATATTTT
CASSVGVSGNTIYF
>TRBJ1-1|.|.|TRBV27
TGTGCCAGCAGTTTCCGGGGCACTGAAGCTTTCTTT
CASSFRGTEAFF
>TRBJ2-5|.|.|TRBV3-1/TRBV3-2
TGTGCCAGCAGCCAGGAGGGGACCCAGTACTTC
CASSQEGTQYF
>TRBJ1-6|TRBD1|.|TRBV2
TGTGCCAGCAGCGTAGACGGGACAGCTTATAATTCACCCCTCCACTTT
CASSVDGTAYNSPLHF
>TRBJ2-3|.|.|TRBV18
TGTGCCAGCTCACCAGAGACAGTGACTTCGCAGTATTTT
CASSPETVTSQYF
>TRBJ2-5|.|.|TRBV5-1
TGCGCCAGCAGCTTGGGCCCCCTACAGGCACAAATCCAAGAGACCCAGTACTTC
CASSLGPLQAQIQETQYF
>TRBJ2-2|.|.|TRBV7-9
TGTGCCAGCAGCCGACAGCCCCCGGGGAACGGGGAGCTGTTTTTT
CASSRQPPGNGELFF
>TRBJ1-3|TRBD1|.|TRBV19
TGTGCCAGTAGTACCCGAGGACAGGGCCCTGGAAACACCATATATTTT
CASSTRGQGPGNTIYF
>TRBJ2-2|.|.|TRBV18
TGTGCCAGCTCACCAGGGGCAGGGAGTCGGACCGGGGAGCTGTTTTTT
CASSPGAGSRTGELFF
>TRBJ2-7|TRBD2|.|TRBV11-2
TGTGCCAGCAGCGCCGGGACTAGCGCCTCCTACGAGCAGTACTTC
CASSAGTSASYEQYF
>TRBJ1-3|.|.|TRBV5-1
TGCGCCAGCAGCTTGGGGGGAGGCTCTGGAAACACCATATATTTT
CASSLGGGSGNTIYF
>TRBJ1-2|.|.|TRBV7-2
TGTGCCAGCAGCTTACAAGGTGGCGGGATGAGCTATGGCTACACCTTC
CASSLQGGGMSYGYTF
>TRBJ2-5|.|.|TRBV21-1
TGTGCCAGCAGCAAACCGGGCAGGGAAGAGACCCAGTACTTC
CASSKPGREETQYF
>TRBJ1-3|TRBD1|.|TRBV5-1
TGCGCCAGCAGCTTGCCGGGACAGGGGAACACCATATATTTT
CASSLPGQGNTIYF
>TRBJ2-1|TRBD1|.|TRBV11-2
TGTGCCAGCAGCTTAGGCCCCCGGGACAGGGTCAAACATGAGCAGTTCTTC
CASSLGPRDRVKHEQFF
>TRBJ1-4|.|.|TRBV18
TGTGCCAGCTCACCCGACGGAATTAATGAAAAACTGTTTTTT
CASSPDGINEKLFF
>TRBJ1-2|TRBD1|.|TRBV19
TGTGCCAGTAGTATGGACAGGGAAGTAAAAGCTAACTATGGCTACACCTTC
CASSMDREVKANYGYTF